The rows below give T cell receptor beta chains drawn from one sample of a study of blood T cell repertoires in COVID-19. The protocol was immunoSEQ multiplex PCR, while the TCRdb copy is restricted to in-frame clones and leaves out a portion. The table has about 150,000 clones, around 90% seen once. What was sequenced was peripheral blood. The receptors come from a human donor in a cohort sampled during active COVID-19. The CDR3 runs from the conserved cysteine through the conserved F or W. The order of the fields is CDR3 protein, J gene, clone size, V gene. Where a row states a size, it is once, few, many or the class of an expanded clone; other rows omit it.

CDR3aa: CASSLVSTGTGYGYTF; j_gene: TRBJ1-2; abundance: NA; v_gene: TRBV7-2
CDR3aa: CASRPWDSTKNQPQHF; j_gene: TRBJ1-5; abundance: NA; v_gene: TRBV6-6
CDR3aa: CSAPAEGRGGPDTQYF; j_gene: TRBJ2-3; abundance: NA; v_gene: TRBV29-1
CDR3aa: CAWSLGLDYGYTF; j_gene: TRBJ1-2; abundance: NA; v_gene: TRBV30
CDR3aa: CASSGRTGHSNTGELFF; j_gene: TRBJ2-2; abundance: NA; v_gene: TRBV5-1
CDR3aa: CASSLAGEYTDTQYF; j_gene: TRBJ2-3; abundance: NA; v_gene: TRBV3-1/TRBV3-2
CDR3aa: CASSLEGASSYGYTF; j_gene: TRBJ1-2; abundance: NA; v_gene: TRBV5-6
CDR3aa: CASSVSGSETDTQYF; j_gene: TRBJ2-3; abundance: NA; v_gene: TRBV9
CDR3aa: CASSLAADDSNQPQHF; j_gene: TRBJ1-5; abundance: NA; v_gene: TRBV7-2
CDR3aa: CSASDKRAFF; j_gene: TRBJ1-1; abundance: NA; v_gene: TRBV20-1
CDR3aa: CASSSGGSQSYEQYF; j_gene: TRBJ2-7; abundance: NA; v_gene: TRBV5-1
CDR3aa: CASSINRVSESAFF; j_gene: TRBJ1-1; abundance: NA; v_gene: TRBV7-2
CDR3aa: CASSPPTRHLQNTEAFF; j_gene: TRBJ1-1; abundance: NA; v_gene: TRBV7-6
CDR3aa: CASSADGGRSYEQYF; j_gene: TRBJ2-7; abundance: NA; v_gene: TRBV2
CDR3aa: CASSLYGTEAFF; j_gene: TRBJ1-1; abundance: NA; v_gene: TRBV5-6
CDR3aa: CASSGGTVYGYTF; j_gene: TRBJ1-2; abundance: NA; v_gene: TRBV3-1/TRBV3-2
CDR3aa: CASSIDSGYQPQHF; j_gene: TRBJ1-5; abundance: NA; v_gene: TRBV19
CDR3aa: CASSLTGATNYGYTF; j_gene: TRBJ1-2; abundance: NA; v_gene: TRBV7-2
CDR3aa: CASGRQSAGREAFF; j_gene: TRBJ1-1; abundance: NA; v_gene: TRBV6-5
CDR3aa: CTSSQDPQVVPGELFF; j_gene: TRBJ2-2; abundance: NA; v_gene: TRBV1
CDR3aa: CASSLTGADQPQHF; j_gene: TRBJ1-5; abundance: NA; v_gene: TRBV28
CDR3aa: CASRLPGQGTKAFF; j_gene: TRBJ1-1; abundance: NA; v_gene: TRBV27
CDR3aa: CASSQDRGTGNTIYF; j_gene: TRBJ1-3; abundance: NA; v_gene: TRBV4-1
CDR3aa: CASSGVGGAEQYF; j_gene: TRBJ2-7; abundance: NA; v_gene: TRBV12-3/TRBV12-4
CDR3aa: CASSLKGQGYEQYF; j_gene: TRBJ2-7; abundance: NA; v_gene: TRBV7-2
CDR3aa: CAWSRTGTGANVLTF; j_gene: TRBJ2-6; abundance: NA; v_gene: TRBV30
CDR3aa: CASSTSTTGTYGYTF; j_gene: TRBJ1-2; abundance: NA; v_gene: TRBV7-9
CDR3aa: CAWNPGGYSGNTIYF; j_gene: TRBJ1-3; abundance: NA; v_gene: TRBV30
CDR3aa: CASSQGTVYNSPLHF; j_gene: TRBJ1-6; abundance: NA; v_gene: TRBV3-1/TRBV3-2
CDR3aa: CASMGWWRGRDYGYTF; j_gene: TRBJ1-2; abundance: NA; v_gene: TRBV25-1
CDR3aa: CASSEGTSGGTDTQYF; j_gene: TRBJ2-3; abundance: NA; v_gene: TRBV6-4
CDR3aa: CATSMGAGLIYEQYF; j_gene: TRBJ2-7; abundance: few; v_gene: TRBV15
CDR3aa: CASSLGSVVADTQYF; j_gene: TRBJ2-3; abundance: NA; v_gene: TRBV7-2
CDR3aa: CASSLSGLAPGEQYF; j_gene: TRBJ2-7; abundance: NA; v_gene: TRBV5-4
CDR3aa: CASSYSGTGDTGELFF; j_gene: TRBJ2-2; abundance: NA; v_gene: TRBV6-5